Below are 27 T cell receptor beta chains sequenced from a single sample in a study of PD-1 blockade in classical Hodgkin lymphoma. Method: immunoSEQ multiplex PCR; TCRdb's copy keeps in-frame clones and lacks some. In the table there are around 99,000 clones, roughly 79% of which are singletons. Every one of the patients relapsed after autologous stem cell transplantation (brentuximab vedotin exposure was variable). Source: peripheral blood mononuclear cells (PBMCs), taken before the second cycle of nivolumab. Receptors were obtained from a human donor with classical Hodgkin lymphoma.

V gene TRBV7-5 combines with J gene TRBJ2-2; the table's D gene call, TRBD2, was not cross checked with the DNA. TRBV7-5 is reported as a pseudogene. The CDR3 is made up of 15 amino acids. CDR3 in DNA: TGTGTCAGAAGCCGACTAGCGGAGAACACCGGGGAGCTGTTTTTT. This gives the protein CVRSRLAENTGELFF.

The J gene is TRBJ2-5, the V gene TRBV2, with TRBD2 matching over 11 bases. V was pared by 4 bases and J by 5 bases, with 6 bases of the junction left unmatched. CDR3 size: 15 residues. Germline CDR1 reads SNHLY; CDR2 reads FYNNEI. The CDR3 coding sequence is TGTGCCAGCAGTGTGGGACTAGCGGAAGTGGAGACCCAGTACTTC. Translation gives CASSVGLAEVETQYF.

This chain links TRBV18 with TRBJ2-7, with D uncertain. The CDR3 totals 14 residues. With 2 bases removed from V and 2 bases from J, the gap between germline ends came to 10 bases. In germline, CDR1 is KGHSH, CDR2 LQKENI. The DNA of the CDR3 is TGTGCCAGCTCACCAGGCGTGTCTCCCTACGAGCAGTACTTC. It translates to CASSPGVSPYEQYF. Using reference TRBV18 and TRBJ2-7 for the parts outside the CDR3, the full variable domain is NAGVMQNPRHLVRRRGQEARLRCSPMKGHSHVYWYRQLPEEGLKFMVYLQKENIIDESGMPKERFSAEFPKEGPSILRIQQVVRGDSAAYFCASSPGVSPYEQYFGPGTRLTVT.

A single count supports this clone. The V and J genes are TRBV5-1 and TRBJ2-7, with no clear D. Germline CDR1 reads SGHRS; CDR2 reads YFSETQ. This CDR3 region has 14 residues. Trimming stripped 4 bases from V and 2 bases from J, with 13 bases between. In nucleotides, the CDR3 is TGCGCCAGCAGCCCTCTCATGGGAACCTACGAGCAGTACTTC. Protein product: CASSPLMGTYEQYF. The full variable domain, with the rest looked up from reference TRBV5-1 and TRBJ2-7, is KAGVTQTPRYLIKTRGQQVTLSCSPISGHRSVSWYQQTPGQGLQFLFEYFSETQRNKGNFPGRFSGRQFSNSRSEMNVSTLELGDSALYLCASSPLMGTYEQYFGPGTRLTVT.

The chain is built from TRBV2 and TRBJ1-1; 9 bases align to TRBD1. The length of the CDR3 is 16 residues. V shed 9 bases, J shed 1 base, and the junction held 12 bases outside the gene matches. Germline V CDR1 and CDR2: SNHLY, FYNNEI. The CDR3 DNA sequence: TGTGCCAGTCAGCAGCCGGGACAGGGAAAGAACACTGAAGCTTTCTTT. Protein sequence: CASQQPGQGKNTEAFF.

This chain joins TRBV14 and TRBJ1-4, with no clear D. V was pared by 3 bases and J by 5 bases, with 13 bases between. Germline V gene sequence: CDR1 SGHDN, CDR2 FVKESK. The CDR3 length is 15 residues. CDR3: CASSQTVQPNEKLFF. The CDR3 coding sequence is TGTGCCAGCAGCCAGACCGTACAGCCGAATGAAAAACTGTTTTTT.

V gene TRBV7-3 combines with J gene TRBJ2-1, with TRBD1 identical over 10 bases. This CDR3 has 17 amino acids. V trimming: 1 base; J trimming: 4 bases; junction bases outside the gene matches: 7. The germline V gene has CDR1 SGHTA and CDR2 FQGTGA. CDR3 coding DNA: TGTGCCAGCAGCTTAATAGGGACAGGGGACTATTACAATGAGCAGTTCTTC. It specifies CASSLIGTGDYYNEQFF.

This chain uses TRBV7-3 with TRBJ2-1; 9 positions agree with TRBD2. The germline V gene encodes CDR1 SGHTA and CDR2 FQGTGA. V was clipped by 5 bases and J by 3 bases; unmatched bases: 5. The CDR3 has 15 residues. CDR3 nucleotide sequence: TGTGCCAGCAGCCCAGCTAGCGGGGACTACAATGAGCAGTTCTTC. This codes for CASSPASGDYNEQFF.

V gene TRBV19 combines with J gene TRBJ2-1; a weak D match, TRBD2 (6 bases). The CDR3 length is 15 residues. Germline CDR1 is LNHDA and CDR2 is SQIVND (reference sequence). Trimming took 4 bases from V and 3 from J, leaving 13 bases between them. The DNA of the CDR3 is TGTGCCAGTAGTACCCCACCCGGGGGCTACAATGAGCAGTTCTTC. Protein product: CASSTPPGGYNEQFF.

The CDR3, as DNA: TGTGCCAGCAGCTTAGAAACCGGGGCGGGCGGGGAGCTGTTTTTT. It yields the protein CASSLETGAGGELFF. The chain couples TRBV11-2 to TRBJ2-2, with D perhaps assigned TRBD1 or TRBD2 (5 bases each). Trimming cost V 0 bases and J 7 bases, with 12 bases left between them. The germline V gene encodes CDR1 SGHAT and CDR2 FQNNGV. This CDR3 comprises 15 residues.

This chain connects TRBV6-5 to TRBJ2-7, with 12 bases matching TRBD1. Losses at the gene ends were 2 bases for V and 4 bases for J; bases not matched to a gene: 6. CDR1 and CDR2 from the germline V gene are MNHEY and SVGAGI. This CDR3 has 16 residues. Here the CDR3 reads CASSYLGQGARYEQYF. DNA for the CDR3: TGTGCCAGCAGTTACCTGGGACAGGGGGCCAGGTACGAGCAGTACTTC.

V is TRBV10-3 and J is TRBJ2-3; 11 bases are shared with TRBD2. The V and J ends lost 6 bases and 1 base, in that order; junction bases with no gene match: 12. Germline V CDR1 and CDR2: ENHRY, SYGVKD. The CDR3 spans 18 residues. DNA of the CDR3: TGTGCCATCAGAAAAGGGACTAGCGGAGGTCGTGGCACAGATACGCAGTATTTT. This gives the protein CAIRKGTSGGRGTDTQYF.

V gene TRBV5-6 combines with J gene TRBJ1-1, with D unclear. The germline V gene encodes CDR1 SGHDT and CDR2 YYEEEE. V lost 4 bases, J lost 8 bases, and 15 bases lay in between. This CDR3 region has 13 residues. The CDR3 is CASSLGFVPEAFF. CDR3 DNA sequence: TGTGCCAGCAGCCTAGGATTCGTTCCGGAAGCTTTCTTT.

V and J are TRBV19 and TRBJ2-2; D uncertain. The germline V gene has CDR1 LNHDA and CDR2 SQIVND (reference sequence). V gave up 3 bases and J gave up 4 bases, with 12 bases separating them. This CDR3 region has 15 residues. CDR3 protein: CASSIIPSSTGELFF. The DNA of the CDR3 is TGTGCCAGTAGTATTATCCCTTCGAGCACCGGGGAGCTGTTTTTT.

The CDR3 spells CASSEGLGFYEQYF. For the CDR3, the DNA is TGTGCCAGCAGTGAAGGACTAGGTTTTTACGAGCAGTACTTC. The chain combines TRBV2 with TRBJ2-7; maybe TRBD2 (6 bases). The CDR3 spans 14 residues. From germline, CDR1 is SNHLY and CDR2 FYNNEI. V was cut by 1 base and J by 4 bases, with 11 bases left in between.

The rearrangement links TRBV2 to TRBJ2-5; weak D call: TRBD1 (6 bases). V was pared by 10 bases and J by 1 base, with 10 bases between. The V gene's germline CDR1 is SNHLY and CDR2 FYNNEI. The CDR3 length is 12 residues. The DNA of the CDR3 is TGTGCCACCGGACAGATCCAAGAGACCCAGTACTTC. Its protein product is CATGQIQETQYF.

The rearrangement uses TRBV19 and TRBJ1-1, with 7 bases that match TRBD1. V lost 5 bases and J lost 1; bases outside the gene matches: 7. This CDR3 has 15 residues. Per the germline V gene, CDR1 is LNHDA and CDR2 is SQIVND (reference sequence). The CDR3 DNA reads TGTGCCAGTAGTCACAGGGGTGCCGGGAACACTGAAGCTTTCTTT. Residues: CASSHRGAGNTEAFF.

The chain couples TRBV7-9 to TRBJ2-7, with D possibly TRBD1 on 5 matching bases. The germline gives CDR1 SEHNR, CDR2 FQNEAQ (reference sequence). Trimming took 5 bases from V and 1 from J, leaving 18 bases between them. There are 16 residues in the CDR3. The CDR3 nucleotides are TGTGCCAGCAGCGGACCCGGCCTAGGGGTTTCCTACGAGCAGTACTTC. The encoded protein is CASSGPGLGVSYEQYF.

The chain is built from TRBV15 and TRBJ1-5, with no clear D. Germline values: CDR1 LNHNV, CDR2 YYDKDF (reference sequence). V lost 0 bases and J lost 9, with 6 bases in between. The CDR3 runs to 12 residues. The CDR3 here is CATSRDSAPQHF. In DNA form, the CDR3 reads TGTGCCACCAGCAGAGATTCGGCGCCCCAGCATTTT.

CDR3 sequence reads: CASSLYGRAGGELFF. The CDR3 nucleotides read TGTGCCAGCAGTTTATACGGGAGGGCAGGCGGGGAGCTGTTTTTT. The chain joins TRBV27 to TRBJ2-2; 8 bases are a match to TRBD2. The CDR3 consists of 15 residues. V shed 1 base, J shed 7 bases, and the junction held 5 bases outside the gene matches. The germline V gene encodes CDR1 MNHEY and CDR2 SMNVEV (reference sequence).

The chain employs TRBV14 and TRBJ2-5; D may be TRBD1 (5 bases). Trimming stripped 4 bases from V and 4 bases from J, with 13 bases between. The germline V gene encodes CDR1 SGHDN and CDR2 FVKESK. The CDR3 runs 14 residues. The CDR3 coding sequence is TGTGCCAGCAGCCTCAGACAGCGAGGAGAGACCCAGTACTTC. Amino acid sequence: CASSLRQRGETQYF.

The rearrangement joins TRBV10-3 to TRBJ2-7, with 7 bases lining up with TRBD2. Germline loops: CDR1 ENHRY, CDR2 SYGVKD. This CDR3 comprises 15 residues. Losses at the gene ends were 0 bases for V and 2 bases for J; bases not matched to a gene: 4. The CDR3 protein is CAISESREAPYEQYF. The CDR3 nucleotides read TGTGCCATCAGTGAGTCTCGGGAGGCCCCCTACGAGCAGTACTTC.

This clone was counted a single time. The chain links TRBV28 to TRBJ2-2; no clear D gene. CDR1 MDHEN and CDR2 SYDVKM come from the germline V gene. The V end lost 10 bases, the J end lost 7 bases, and 31 bases lay between the germline ends. The CDR3 runs 18 residues. This CDR3 is CATIPPLGLGLGFGELFF. For the CDR3, the DNA is TGTGCCACTATACCCCCTTTAGGGTTGGGTCTGGGATTCGGGGAGCTGTTTTTT.

The rearrangement joins TRBV11-2 to TRBJ2-5, with D uncertain. This CDR3 contains 12 residues. The germline CDR1 and CDR2 sequences are SGHAT and FQNNGV. Trimming left V 2 bases short and J 2 bases short, with 3 bases between. This CDR3 is CASSLLQETQYF. Written as DNA, the CDR3 is TGTGCCAGCAGCTTACTTCAAGAGACCCAGTACTTC.

This clone was seen once. The genes are TRBV7-2 and TRBJ2-7, with a possible D match to TRBD2 (5 bases). The CDR3 length is 14 residues. Trimming left V 2 bases short and J 5 bases short, with 13 bases between. From germline, CDR1 is SGHTA and CDR2 FQGNSA. CDR3 DNA: TGTGCCAGCAGCTTATATGCGGGCACCCACGAGCAGTACTTC. Its protein is CASSLYAGTHEQYF.

The chain links TRBV5-6 to TRBJ2-3; D gene unclear. Germline loops: CDR1 SGHDT, CDR2 YYEEEE. CDR3 length: 15 residues. The V and J ends lost 3 bases and 1 base respectively, with 12 bases between them. For the CDR3, the DNA is TGTGCCAGCAGCTACGGACCCCGAGGCACAGATACGCAGTATTTT. This sequence encodes CASSYGPRGTDTQYF.

This clone was recorded only once. CDR3 amino acids: CASSLEGSTGELFF. In DNA form, the CDR3 reads TGCGCCAGCAGCTTGGAGGGGAGCACCGGGGAGCTGTTTTTT. The rearrangement uses TRBV5-1 and TRBJ2-2; D assignment may be TRBD1 or TRBD2 (5 bases each). Germline CDR1 SGHRS, CDR2 YFSETQ. Trimming took 0 bases from V and 4 from J, leaving 7 bases between them. The length of the CDR3 is 14 residues.